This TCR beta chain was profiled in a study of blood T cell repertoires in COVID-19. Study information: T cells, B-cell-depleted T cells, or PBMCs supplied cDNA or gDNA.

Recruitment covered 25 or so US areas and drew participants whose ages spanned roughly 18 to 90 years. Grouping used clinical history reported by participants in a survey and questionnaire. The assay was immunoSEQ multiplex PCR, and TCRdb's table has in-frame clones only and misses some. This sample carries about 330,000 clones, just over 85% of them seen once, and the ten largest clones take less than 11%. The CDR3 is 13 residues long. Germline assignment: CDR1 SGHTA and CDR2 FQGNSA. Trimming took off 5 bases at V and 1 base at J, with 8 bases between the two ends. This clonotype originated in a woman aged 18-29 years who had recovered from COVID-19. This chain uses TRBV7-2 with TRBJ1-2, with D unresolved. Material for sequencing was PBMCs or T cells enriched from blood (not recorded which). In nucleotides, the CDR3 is TGTGCCAGCAGCCAAGACAATAACTATGGCTACACCTTC. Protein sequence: CASSQDNNYGYTF.